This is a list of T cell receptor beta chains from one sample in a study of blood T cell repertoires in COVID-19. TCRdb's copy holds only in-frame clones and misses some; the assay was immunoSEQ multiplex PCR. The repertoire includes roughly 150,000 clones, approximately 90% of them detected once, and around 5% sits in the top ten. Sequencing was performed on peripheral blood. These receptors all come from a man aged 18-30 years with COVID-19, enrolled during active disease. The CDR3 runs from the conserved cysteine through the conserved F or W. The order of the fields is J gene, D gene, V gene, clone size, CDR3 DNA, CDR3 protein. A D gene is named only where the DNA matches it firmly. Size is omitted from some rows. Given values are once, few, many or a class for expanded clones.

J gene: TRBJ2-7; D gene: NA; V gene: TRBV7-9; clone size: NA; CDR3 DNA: TGTGCCAGCAGCTCCCCCCGGACTCTCTACGAGCAGTACTTC; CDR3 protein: CASSSPRTLYEQYF
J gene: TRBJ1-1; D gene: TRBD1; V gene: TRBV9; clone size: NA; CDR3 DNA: TGTGCCAGCAGCGTGACAGGGGGAACTGAAGCTTTCTTT; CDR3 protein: CASSVTGGTEAFF
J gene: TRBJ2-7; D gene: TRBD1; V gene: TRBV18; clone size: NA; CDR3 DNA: TGTGCCAGCTCACTACGGGACAGGGTCAACGAGCAGTACTTC; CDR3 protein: CASSLRDRVNEQYF
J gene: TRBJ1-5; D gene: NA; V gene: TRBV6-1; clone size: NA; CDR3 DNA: TGTGCCAGCAGTGACCCCGGGCGGGGAAGCAATCAGCCCCAGCATTTT; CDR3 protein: CASSDPGRGSNQPQHF
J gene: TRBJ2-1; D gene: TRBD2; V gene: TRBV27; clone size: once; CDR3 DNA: TGTGCCAGCAGTTTACTGGGGACTAGCGGGAGGGAGAATGAGCAGTTCTTC; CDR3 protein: CASSLLGTSGRENEQFF
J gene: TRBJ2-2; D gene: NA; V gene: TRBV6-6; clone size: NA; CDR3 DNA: TGTGCCAGCAGTTCCCTTGGAGGAAACACCGGGGAGCTGTTTTTT; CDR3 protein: CASSSLGGNTGELFF
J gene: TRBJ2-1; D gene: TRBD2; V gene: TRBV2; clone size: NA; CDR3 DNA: TGTGCCAGCAGTGAACTATATAGCGGGAGTAAAGATGAGCAGTTCTTC; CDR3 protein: CASSELYSGSKDEQFF
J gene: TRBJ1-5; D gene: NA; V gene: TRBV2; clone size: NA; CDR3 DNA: TGTGCCAGCAGTGCACGGGGAGGCGTCAATCAGCCCCAGCATTTT; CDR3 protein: CASSARGGVNQPQHF
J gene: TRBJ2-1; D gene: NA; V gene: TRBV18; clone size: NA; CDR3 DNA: TGTGCCAGCTCCCCGACAACTAGCAATGAGCAGTTCTTC; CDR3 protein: CASSPTTSNEQFF
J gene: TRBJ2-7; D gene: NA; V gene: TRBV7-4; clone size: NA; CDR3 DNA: TGTGCCAGCAGCTTACCCCGACAGGATTTGGAGCAGTACTTC; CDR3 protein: CASSLPRQDLEQYF
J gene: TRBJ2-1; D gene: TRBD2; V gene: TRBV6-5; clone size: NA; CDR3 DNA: TGTGCCAGCAGTTACGGTCGGGAGGGCCCTTACAATGAGCAGTTCTTC; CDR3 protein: CASSYGREGPYNEQFF
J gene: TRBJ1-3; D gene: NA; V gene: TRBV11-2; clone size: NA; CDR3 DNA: TGTGCCAGCAGCTTCGAGCCGTCTGTTGGAAACACCATATATTTT; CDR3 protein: CASSFEPSVGNTIYF
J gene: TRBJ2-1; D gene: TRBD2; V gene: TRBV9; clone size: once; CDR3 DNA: TGTGCCAGCAGCGTGGGACTAGCGGTCGCTGGGCAGTTCTTC; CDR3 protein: CASSVGLAVAGQFF
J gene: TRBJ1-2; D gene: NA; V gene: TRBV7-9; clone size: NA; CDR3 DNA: TGTGCCAGCAGCTTATTATTGTCAGGGTATGGCTACACCTTC; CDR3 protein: CASSLLLSGYGYTF
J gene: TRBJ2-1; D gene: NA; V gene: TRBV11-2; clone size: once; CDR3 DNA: TGTGCCAGCAGCTCTCTAGCGTTAGGAGAGCAGTTCTTC; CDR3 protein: CASSSLALGEQFF
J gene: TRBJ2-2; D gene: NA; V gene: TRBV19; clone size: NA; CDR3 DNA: TGTGCCAGTAGCCAGGGAACAGGGACCTACACCGGGGAGCTGTTTTTT; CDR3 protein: CASSQGTGTYTGELFF
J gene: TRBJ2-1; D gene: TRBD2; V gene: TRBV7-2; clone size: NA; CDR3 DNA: TGTGCCAGCAGCTTAGGCCCCCGTAGCGGGATCTACAATGAGCAGTTCTTC; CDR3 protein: CASSLGPRSGIYNEQFF
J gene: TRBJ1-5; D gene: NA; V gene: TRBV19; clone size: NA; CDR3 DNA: TGTGCCAGTAGGGGGGGGCTGGATCAGCCCCAGCATTTT; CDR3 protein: CASRGGLDQPQHF
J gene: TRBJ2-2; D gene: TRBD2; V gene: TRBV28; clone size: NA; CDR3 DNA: TGTGCCAGCACCACACTAGCGGGTGGAACCGGGGAGCTGTTTTTT; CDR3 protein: CASTTLAGGTGELFF
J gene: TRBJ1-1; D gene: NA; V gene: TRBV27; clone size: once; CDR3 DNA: TGTGCCAGCAGCTCCGTGGGGCGGACTGAAGCTTTCTTT; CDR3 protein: CASSSVGRTEAFF
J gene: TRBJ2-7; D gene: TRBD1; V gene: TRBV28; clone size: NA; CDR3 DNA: TGTGCCACCTCACGGGACAGGTATGGGGGATACGAGCAGTACTTC; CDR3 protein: CATSRDRYGGYEQYF
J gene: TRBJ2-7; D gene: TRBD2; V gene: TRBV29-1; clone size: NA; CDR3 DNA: TGCAGCGTGGGACTAGCGGGAGCTTTGCACGAGCAGTACTTC; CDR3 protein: CSVGLAGALHEQYF
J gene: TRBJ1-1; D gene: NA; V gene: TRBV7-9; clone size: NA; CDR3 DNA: TGTGCCAGCAGCTTATCGGAGCCCGAAGCTTTCTTT; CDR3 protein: CASSLSEPEAFF
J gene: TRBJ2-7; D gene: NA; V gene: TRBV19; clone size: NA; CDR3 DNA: TGTGCCAGTAGTTTCCCTCCCCTAAGCCCCGAGCAGTACTTC; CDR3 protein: CASSFPPLSPEQYF
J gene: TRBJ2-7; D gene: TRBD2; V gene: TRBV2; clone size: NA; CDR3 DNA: TGTGCCAGCATTATGGGGACTAGCGGAGGTTACGAGCAGTACTTC; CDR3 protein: CASIMGTSGGYEQYF
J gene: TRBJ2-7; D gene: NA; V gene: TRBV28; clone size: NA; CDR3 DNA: TGTGCCAGCAGCGATTCAGAGACGGGGCAGTACTTC; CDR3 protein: CASSDSETGQYF
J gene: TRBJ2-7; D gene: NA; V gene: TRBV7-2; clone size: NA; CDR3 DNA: TGTGCCAGCAGCTTAGCTAGAGCGGATCCCTCCTACGAGCAGTACTTC; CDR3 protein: CASSLARADPSYEQYF
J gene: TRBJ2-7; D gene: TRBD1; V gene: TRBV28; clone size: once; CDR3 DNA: TGTGCCAGCAGTGCCGGGACAGGGCTTTTCAACGAGCAGTACTTC; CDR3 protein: CASSAGTGLFNEQYF
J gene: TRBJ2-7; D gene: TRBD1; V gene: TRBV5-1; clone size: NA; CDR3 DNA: TGCGCCAGCAGCCCGGGACAGGGTCCCGAGCAGTACTTC; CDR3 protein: CASSPGQGPEQYF
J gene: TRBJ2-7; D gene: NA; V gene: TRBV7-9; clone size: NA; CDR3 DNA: TGTGCCAGCAGCTCCGCGGAACCTTTTTTATCCTACGAGCAGTACTTC; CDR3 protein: CASSSAEPFLSYEQYF
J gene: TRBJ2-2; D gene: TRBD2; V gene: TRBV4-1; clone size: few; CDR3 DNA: TGCGCCAGCAGCCAATATAGGACTAGCGGGAGACGACCGGACACCGGGGAGCTGTTTTTT; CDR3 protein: CASSQYRTSGRRPDTGELFF
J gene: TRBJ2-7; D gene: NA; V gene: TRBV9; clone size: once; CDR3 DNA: TGTGCCAGCAGCGTAGCTCTAGCGCCCTCCTACGAGCAGTACTTC; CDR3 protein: CASSVALAPSYEQYF
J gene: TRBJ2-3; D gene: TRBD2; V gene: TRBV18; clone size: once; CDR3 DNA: TGTGCCAGCTCATCCGCGATGGCGGGAGGCCGCTATTTT; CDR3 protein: CASSSAMAGGRYF
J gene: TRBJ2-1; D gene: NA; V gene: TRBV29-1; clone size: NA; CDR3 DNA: TGCAGCGGAACAGGTGCGGCGGGACGCTACAATGAGCAGTTCTTC; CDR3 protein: CSGTGAAGRYNEQFF
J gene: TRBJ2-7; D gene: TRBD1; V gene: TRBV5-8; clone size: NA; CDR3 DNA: TGTGCCAGCAGCTCGGACAGGGCGAGGCCCTACGAGCAGTACTTC; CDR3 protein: CASSSDRARPYEQYF
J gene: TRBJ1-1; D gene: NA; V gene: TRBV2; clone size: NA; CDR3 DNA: TGTGCCAGCAAATGGTCGGAGATTGAAGCTTTCTTT; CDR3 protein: CASKWSEIEAFF
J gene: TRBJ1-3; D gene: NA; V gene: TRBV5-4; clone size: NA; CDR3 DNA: TGTGCCAGCAGCACGGACACAACTGGAAACACCATATATTTT; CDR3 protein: CASSTDTTGNTIYF
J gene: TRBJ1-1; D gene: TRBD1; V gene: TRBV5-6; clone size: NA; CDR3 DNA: TGTGCCAGCAGCCCTGGACAGGGAACGTGGACTTTCTTT; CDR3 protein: CASSPGQGTWTFF
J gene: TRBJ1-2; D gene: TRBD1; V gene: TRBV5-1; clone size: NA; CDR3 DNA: TGCGCCAGCAGCCTGACAGGGGACTATGGCTACACCTTC; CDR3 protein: CASSLTGDYGYTF
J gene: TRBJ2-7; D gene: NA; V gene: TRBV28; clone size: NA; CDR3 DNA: TGTGCCAGCAGTCTCATTTTGAGAACCTACGAGCAGTACTTC; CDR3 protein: CASSLILRTYEQYF
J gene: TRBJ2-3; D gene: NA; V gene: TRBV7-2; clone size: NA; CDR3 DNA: TGTGCCAGCAGCCCGCCCCTAACTTCCGATACGCAGTATTTT; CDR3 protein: CASSPPLTSDTQYF
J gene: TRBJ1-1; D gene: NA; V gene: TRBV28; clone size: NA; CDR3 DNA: TGTGCCAGCAGTCTAACAGTGAACACTGAAGCTTTCTTT; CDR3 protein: CASSLTVNTEAFF
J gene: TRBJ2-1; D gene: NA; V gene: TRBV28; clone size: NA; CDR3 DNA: TGTGCCAGCAGTTTGAGGCTAGCGCTACATTACAATGAGCAGTTCTTC; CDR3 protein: CASSLRLALHYNEQFF
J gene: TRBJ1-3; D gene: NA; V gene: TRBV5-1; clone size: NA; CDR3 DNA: TGCGCCAGCAGCCCAGGATTTTCAAACACCATATATTTT; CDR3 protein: CASSPGFSNTIYF